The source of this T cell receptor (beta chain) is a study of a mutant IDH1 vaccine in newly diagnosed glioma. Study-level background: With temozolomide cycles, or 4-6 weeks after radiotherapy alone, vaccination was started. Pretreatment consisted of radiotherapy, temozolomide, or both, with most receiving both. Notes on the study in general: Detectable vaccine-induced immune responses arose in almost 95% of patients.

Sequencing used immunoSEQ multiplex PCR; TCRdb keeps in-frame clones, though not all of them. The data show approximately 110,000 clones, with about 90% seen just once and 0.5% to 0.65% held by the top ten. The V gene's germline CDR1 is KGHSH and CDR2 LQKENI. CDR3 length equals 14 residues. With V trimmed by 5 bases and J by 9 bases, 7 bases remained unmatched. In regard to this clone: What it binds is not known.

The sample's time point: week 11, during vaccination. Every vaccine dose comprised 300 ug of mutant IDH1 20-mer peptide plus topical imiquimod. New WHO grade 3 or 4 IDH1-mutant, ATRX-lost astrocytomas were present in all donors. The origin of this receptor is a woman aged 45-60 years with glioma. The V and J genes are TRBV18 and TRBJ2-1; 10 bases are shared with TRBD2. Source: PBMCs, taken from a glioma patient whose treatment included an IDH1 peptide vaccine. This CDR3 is CASSEAGGPTEQFF. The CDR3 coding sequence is TGTGCCAGCTCAGAAGCGGGAGGGCCGACTGAGCAGTTCTTC.